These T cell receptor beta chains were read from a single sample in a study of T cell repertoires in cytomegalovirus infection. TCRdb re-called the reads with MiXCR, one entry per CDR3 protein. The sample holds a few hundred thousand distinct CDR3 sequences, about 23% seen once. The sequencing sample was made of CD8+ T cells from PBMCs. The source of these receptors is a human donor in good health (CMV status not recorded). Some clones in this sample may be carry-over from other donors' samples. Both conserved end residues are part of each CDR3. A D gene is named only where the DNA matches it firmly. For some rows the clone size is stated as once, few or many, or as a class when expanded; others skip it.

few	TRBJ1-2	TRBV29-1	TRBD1	TGCAGCGTTGAAGATGGGGACAGCTATGGCTACACCTTC	CSVEDGDSYGYTF
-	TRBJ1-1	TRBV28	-	TGTGCCAGCCGCCGGACGGTTTCAGATAACACTGAAGCTTTCTTT	CASRRTVSDNTEAFF
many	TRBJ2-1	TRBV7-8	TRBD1	TGTGCCAGCAGCTATCCGGGACAGGGTTCGAGCAATGAGCAGTTCTTC	CASSYPGQGSSNEQFF
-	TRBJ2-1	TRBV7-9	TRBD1	TGTGCCAGCAGCTTAGGGACAGGGATGAATGAGCAGTTCTTC	CASSLGTGMNEQFF
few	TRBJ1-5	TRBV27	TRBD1	TGTGCCAGCAGTTTATCCTTCACAGGGGGACTTCCCCAGCATTTT	CASSLSFTGGLPQHF
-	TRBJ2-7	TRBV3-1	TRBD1	TGTGCCAGCAGCGGACAGGGGGTGGGCTACGAGCAGTACTTC	CASSGQGVGYEQYF
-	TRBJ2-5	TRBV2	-	TGTGCCACCTTGGACTTTCAAGAGACCCAGTACTTC	CATLDFQETQYF
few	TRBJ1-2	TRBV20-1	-	TGCAGTGCAAAGAGGGATTTAAGGGCCAGTTGGACCTATGGCTACACCTTC	CSAKRDLRASWTYGYTF
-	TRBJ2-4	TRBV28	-	TGTGCCAGCAGTCCGCCGACCGGAGACATTCAGTACTTC	CASSPPTGDIQYF
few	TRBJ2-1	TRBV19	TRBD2	TGTGCCAGTAGCTATATTAGCGGGGGGAGTCGGAATGAGCAGTTCTTC	CASSYISGGSRNEQFF
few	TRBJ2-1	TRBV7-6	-	TGTGCCAGCAGCTTAGCAAAGACGCGGGGAAGCTCCTACAATGAGCAGTTCTTC	CASSLAKTRGSSYNEQFF
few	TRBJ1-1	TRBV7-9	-	TGTGCCAGCAGCCTAGGTTATCCTGAAGCTTTCTTT	CASSLGYPEAFF
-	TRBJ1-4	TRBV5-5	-	TGTGCCAGCAGTCGGTTGGACGAAAAACTGTTTTTT	CASSRLDEKLFF
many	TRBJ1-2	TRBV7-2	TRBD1	TGTGCCAGCAGCCCCCAGGGGGGCGGTACACCGTATGGCTACACCTTC	CASSPQGGGTPYGYTF
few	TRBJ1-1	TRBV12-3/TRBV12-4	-	TGTGCCAGCAGTTTGTCCCCAGTGGGGGTTGAAGCTTTCTTT	CASSLSPVGVEAFF
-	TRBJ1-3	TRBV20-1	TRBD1	TGCAGTGCCAGGGGGACCCTCTCTGGAAACACCATATATTTT	CSARGTLSGNTIYF
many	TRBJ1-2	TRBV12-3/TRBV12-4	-	TGTGCCAGCAGCTTCGGGCCCGGGACGGGGACTTATGGCTACACCTTC	CASSFGPGTGTYGYTF
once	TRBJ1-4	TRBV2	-	TGTGCCAGCAGTGGGGGGATTAATGAAAAACTGTTTTTT	CASSGGINEKLFF
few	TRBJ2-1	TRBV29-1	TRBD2	TGCAGCGTCTACGGACTAGCGGGGACGTACAATGAGCAGTTCTTC	CSVYGLAGTYNEQFF
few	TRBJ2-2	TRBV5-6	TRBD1	TGTGCCAGCAGCTTCAGGGGGCGCATCGGGGAGCTGTTTTTT	CASSFRGRIGELFF
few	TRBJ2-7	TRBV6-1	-	TGTGCCAGTTACACCTTTTCCTACGAGCAGTACTTC	CASYTFSYEQYF
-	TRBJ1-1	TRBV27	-	TGTGCCAGCAGTTTATTTTTTGCAGGCATGAACACTGAAGCTTTCTTT	CASSLFFAGMNTEAFF
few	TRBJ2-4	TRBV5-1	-	TGCGCCAGCAGCTTGGAACCGGGACAGCGGGGAAACATTCAGTACTTC	CASSLEPGQRGNIQYF
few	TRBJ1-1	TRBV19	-	TGTGCCAGTATCGCCCTCACGAACACTGAAGCTTTCTTT	CASIALTNTEAFF
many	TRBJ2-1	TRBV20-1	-	TGCAGTGCTAGAGATCTTGGGGATATCGCCTACAATGAGCAGTTCTTC	CSARDLGDIAYNEQFF
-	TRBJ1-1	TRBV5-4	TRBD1	TGTGCCAGCAGCCTACAGGGGGCGCGGACTGAAGCTTTCTTT	CASSLQGARTEAFF
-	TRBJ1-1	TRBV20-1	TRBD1	TGCATCGCTAGGCCAGGGGGCGGTCCTGAAGCTTTCTTT	CIARPGGGPEAFF
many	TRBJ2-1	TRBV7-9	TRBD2	TGTGCCAGCAGCCCGCTGACTAGCGGGGCACCCAATGAGCAGTTCTTC	CASSPLTSGAPNEQFF
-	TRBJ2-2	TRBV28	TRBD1	TGTGCCAGCAGCGACAGGGGGAACACCGGGGAGCTGTTTTTT	CASSDRGNTGELFF
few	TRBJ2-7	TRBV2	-	TGTGCCAGCAGTGAGGCCAGAACTAACGAGCAGTACTTC	CASSEARTNEQYF
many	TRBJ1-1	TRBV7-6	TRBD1	TGTGCCAGCAGCGCTGAAGGGACAGGGTTCACTGAAGCTTTCTTT	CASSAEGTGFTEAFF
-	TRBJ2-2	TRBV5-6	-	TGTGCCAGCAGCTTAAGTCCTAACACCGGGGAGCTGTTTTTT	CASSLSPNTGELFF
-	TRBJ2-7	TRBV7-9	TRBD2	TGTGCCAGCAGCTTCAGTAGCGGGTCACCCTGGCAGTACTTC	CASSFSSGSPWQYF
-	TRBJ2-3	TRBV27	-	TGTGCCAACAGTTTCCAAGGGGCGGGAGATACGCAGTATTTT	CANSFQGAGDTQYF
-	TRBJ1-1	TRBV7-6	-	TGTGCCAGCAGCTTAGTGTGGGACCCCACTGAAGCTTTCTTT	CASSLVWDPTEAFF
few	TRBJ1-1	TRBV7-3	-	TGTGCCAGCAGCTTCGCAGGGGCCACTGAAGCTTTCTTT	CASSFAGATEAFF
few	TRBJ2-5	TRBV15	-	TGTGCCCCCCAACGTCGGGTCAGAAGGAGAGAGACCCAGTACTTC	CAPQRRVRRRETQYF
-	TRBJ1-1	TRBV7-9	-	TGTGCCAGCAGCTCCACAGTTCTGAACACTGAAGCTTTCTTT	CASSSTVLNTEAFF
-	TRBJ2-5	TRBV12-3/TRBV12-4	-	TGTGGCAGCAGTTTTTTGGGGGTTTCGGGCGAGACCCAGTACTTC	CGSSFLGVSGETQYF
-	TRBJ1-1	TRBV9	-	TGTGCCAGCAGCCCCTGGGTCGGCACTGAAGCTTTCTTT	CASSPWVGTEAFF
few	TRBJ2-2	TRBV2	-	TGTGCCAGCAGTGAGAAGGAGCTGTTTTTT	CASSEKELFF